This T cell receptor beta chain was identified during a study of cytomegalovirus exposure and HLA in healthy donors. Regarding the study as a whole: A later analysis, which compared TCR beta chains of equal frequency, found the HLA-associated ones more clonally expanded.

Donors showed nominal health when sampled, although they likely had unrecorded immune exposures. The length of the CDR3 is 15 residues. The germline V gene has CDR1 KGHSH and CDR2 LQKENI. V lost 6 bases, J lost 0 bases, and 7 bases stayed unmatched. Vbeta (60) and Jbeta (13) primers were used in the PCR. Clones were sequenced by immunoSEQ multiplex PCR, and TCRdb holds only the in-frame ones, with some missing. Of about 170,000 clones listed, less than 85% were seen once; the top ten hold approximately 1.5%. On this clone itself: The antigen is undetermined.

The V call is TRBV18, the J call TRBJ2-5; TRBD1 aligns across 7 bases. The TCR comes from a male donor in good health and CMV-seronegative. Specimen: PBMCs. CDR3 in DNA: TGTGCCAGCTCCCCGGGACAGCAGTACCAAGAGACCCAGTACTTC. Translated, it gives CASSPGQQYQETQYF.